The 30 T cell receptor beta chains below all came from one sample that was sequenced in a study of blood T cell repertoires in COVID-19. The table came from immunoSEQ multiplex PCR; TCRdb's copy has only in-frame clones and leaves some out. The sample has 90,000 or so clones, approximately 82% seen once. What was sequenced was peripheral blood. Receptors originate from a human donor in a cohort sampled during active COVID-19.

V and J are TRBV11-2 and TRBJ2-7; D is possibly TRBD1 (6 bases). The germline gives CDR1 SGHAT, CDR2 FQNNGV. V was cut by 0 bases and J by 5 bases, with 14 bases left in between. The CDR3 loop spans 15 amino acids. CDR3 in DNA: TGTGCCAGCAGCTTAGATGGCGCAGGGGTGGACGAGCAGTACTTC. It yields the protein CASSLDGAGVDEQYF.

This clone appeared a few times. The chain couples TRBV7-9 to TRBJ1-5; TRBD1 agrees at 9 bases. Germline values: CDR1 SEHNR, CDR2 FQNEAQ (reference sequence). This CDR3 spans 15 amino acids. V trimming: 2 bases; J trimming: 4 bases; junction bases outside the gene matches: 3. CDR3 sequence: CASSLKGQGNQPQHF. CDR3 bases: TGTGCCAGCAGCTTAAAGGGACAGGGAAATCAGCCCCAGCATTTT. Full variable domain (remainder filled in from reference TRBV7-9 and TRBJ1-5): DTGVSQNPRHKITKRGQNVTFRCDPISEHNRLYWYRQTLGQGPEFLTYFQNEAQLEKSRLLSDRFSAERPKGSFSTLEIQRTEQGDSAMYLCASSLKGQGNQPQHFGDGTRLSIL.

V is TRBV3-1 (or the pseudogene TRBV3-2) and J is TRBJ2-5; D is perhaps TRBD1 (6 bases). Germline-derived CDR1 and CDR2 are LGHDT and YNNKEL (reference sequence). The CDR3 runs to 13 residues. V was clipped by 5 bases and J by 4 bases, with 11 bases between them. The DNA for the CDR3 is TGTGCCAGCAGCTTGGGACAACTAGAGACCCAGTACTTC. Its protein product is CASSLGQLETQYF.

J is TRBJ2-7 and V is TRBV5-6; TRBD2 is a possible D gene (6 bases). The CDR3 is 13 residues long. The V end lost 0 bases, the J end lost 12 bases, and 16 bases lay between the germline ends. Germline assignment: CDR1 SGHDT and CDR2 YYEEEE. CDR3 bases: TGTGCCAGCAGCTTGGCCAATCTGGCGGGGACGTACTTC. It specifies CASSLANLAGTYF.

The genes are TRBV28 and TRBJ1-2; 9 bases align to TRBD1. Germline V gene sequence: CDR1 MDHEN, CDR2 SYDVKM. The J segment lost 6 bases and the V segment lost 6 bases, leaving 8 bases of the junction unmatched. The CDR3 has 14 amino acids. Here the CDR3 reads CASRDYGQGNGYTF. CDR3 coding DNA: TGTGCCAGCAGGGACTACGGACAGGGGAATGGCTACACCTTC.

The rearrangement links TRBV11-3 to TRBJ2-3; 14 bases agree with TRBD2. J lost 0 bases, V lost 4 bases, and 9 bases had no gene match. The CDR3 has 19 amino acids. The germline V gene encodes CDR1 SGHNT and CDR2 YENEEA. The CDR3 loop is CASSSFGLAGGPSTDTQYF. CDR3 nucleotides: TGTGCCAGCAGCTCCTTCGGACTAGCGGGGGGCCCTAGCACAGATACGCAGTATTTT. Using reference TRBV11-3 and TRBJ2-3 for the parts outside the CDR3, the full variable domain is EAGVVQSPRYKIIEKKQPVAFWCNPISGHNTLYWYLQNLGQGPELLIRYENEEAVDDSQLPKDRFSAERLKGVDSTLKIQPAELGDSAVYLCASSSFGLAGGPSTDTQYFGPGTRLTVL.

This chain joins TRBV19 and TRBJ1-5, with a tentative D call TRBD1 (6 bases). V lost 8 bases and J lost 0, with 17 bases in between. This CDR3 is built from 16 residues. Per germline, CDR1 LNHDA and CDR2 SQIVND (reference sequence). The CDR3 DNA is TGTGCCAGTCAGAATGGACAGAGCCTTAGCAATCAGCCCCAGCATTTT. Protein: CASQNGQSLSNQPQHF.

The chain is built from TRBV2 and TRBJ1-5, with a tentative D call TRBD1 (6 bases). V lost 5 bases and J 2 bases, leaving 13 bases between the germline ends. The CDR3 contains 15 residues. Germline V gives CDR1 SNHLY, CDR2 FYNNEI. The CDR3 here is CASSKQGVGNQPQHF. The CDR3 coding sequence is TGTGCCAGCAGTAAACAGGGAGTCGGCAATCAGCCCCAGCATTTT.

V usage is TRBV9 and J usage is TRBJ2-5; TRBD2 matches at 9 bases. The junction had 11 bases not matched to a gene; V was cut back by 1 base and J by 7 bases. This CDR3 is 16 amino acids long. Per germline, CDR1 SGDLS and CDR2 YYNGEE. The CDR3 here is CASSVLSGGPQGTQYF. CDR3 DNA sequence: TGTGCCAGCAGCGTACTCAGCGGGGGGCCTCAGGGGACCCAGTACTTC.

V usage is TRBV5-6 and J usage is TRBJ2-5; a possible D gene is TRBD1 (5 bases). Looked up from germline, CDR1 is SGHDT and CDR2 is YYEEEE. The germline V and J ends were trimmed by 0 bases and 1 base, with 10 bases remaining between them. There are 15 residues in the CDR3. CDR3 amino acids: CASSLVGQGQETQYF. The CDR3 nucleotides are TGTGCCAGCAGCTTGGTTGGGCAGGGCCAAGAGACCCAGTACTTC. The full variable domain, in which reference TRBV5-6 and TRBJ2-5 provide the parts outside the CDR3, is DAGVTQSPTHLIKTRGQQVTLRCSPKSGHDTVSWYQQALGQGPQFIFQYYEEEERQRGNFPDRFSGHQFPNYSSELNVNALLLGDSALYLCASSLVGQGQETQYFGPGTRLLVL.

V usage is TRBV5-1 and J usage is TRBJ2-7; 7 nucleotides agree with TRBD1. Germline loops: CDR1 SGHRS, CDR2 YFSETQ. This CDR3 contains 14 residues. J was trimmed by 5 bases and V by 5 bases; bases with no gene match: 10. The CDR3 bases are TGCGCCAGCAGGTTAGGCGGACAGGTCGACGAGCAGTACTTC. The encoded protein is CASRLGGQVDEQYF.

This clone occurred a few times. The genes are TRBV19 and TRBJ1-5; weak D call: TRBD1 (6 bases). V lost 3 bases and J lost 6, with 12 bases in between. The CDR3 has 14 residues. In germline, CDR1 is LNHDA, CDR2 SQIVND (reference sequence). The CDR3 region is CASSMITGTQPQHF. The CDR3 bases are TGTGCCAGTAGTATGATCACAGGGACTCAGCCCCAGCATTTT.

The chain joins TRBV11-3 to TRBJ2-3, with 14 bases aligning to TRBD2. J was trimmed by 2 bases and V by 5 bases; bases with no gene match: 3. The CDR3 is 16 amino acids. Looked up from germline, CDR1 is SGHNT and CDR2 is YENEEA. The CDR3: CASSAGLAGDTDTQYF. For the CDR3, the DNA is TGTGCCAGCAGCGCGGGACTAGCGGGGGACACAGATACGCAGTATTTT.

Remarks on this clone: In the same sample, other DNA sequences code for this CDR3. The chain links TRBV7-9 to TRBJ1-6, with 7 positions matching TRBD1. After removal of 2 bases from V and 6 bases from J, the junction contained 1 base not matched to a gene. In germline, CDR1 is SEHNR, CDR2 FQNEAQ (reference sequence). This CDR3 has 14 amino acids. The CDR3 DNA reads as TGTGCCAGCAGCTTACAGGGGGGTAATTCACCCCTCCACTTT. It codes for CASSLQGGNSPLHF.

CDR3 loop: CASSFLGANVLTF. CDR3 nucleotide sequence: TGTGCCAGCAGTTTTTTAGGGGCCAACGTCCTGACTTTC. This rearrangement joins TRBV12-3 or TRBV12-4 to TRBJ2-6, with D unresolved. V lost 3 bases, J lost 4 bases, and 4 bases lay in between. The CDR3 has 13 residues.

The rearrangement links TRBV10-3 to TRBJ2-1; 12 positions agree with TRBD1. The length of the CDR3 is 16 residues. V shed 6 bases, J shed 10 bases, and the junction held 13 bases outside the gene matches. Per germline, CDR1 ENHRY and CDR2 SYGVKD. In nucleotides, the CDR3 is TGTGCCATCAGCACCTCCGGGACAGGGGGCTCACGGGAGCAGTTCTTC. Its translation is CAISTSGTGGSREQFF.

This clone was seen a handful of times. This chain uses TRBV20-1 with TRBJ2-2; 9 positions match TRBD2. Germline values: CDR1 DFQATT, CDR2 SNEGSKA (reference sequence). V lost 3 bases to trimming and J lost 4 bases; unmatched junction nucleotides: 12. This CDR3 spans 17 amino acids. DNA for the CDR3: TGCAGTGCTAGTAACCCCGGCGGGAGGGGGGTCACCGGGGAGCTGTTTTTT. Residues: CSASNPGGRGVTGELFF.

The chain joins TRBV5-6 to TRBJ2-5; 11 bases agree with TRBD1. The CDR3 is made up of 15 amino acids. Germline values: CDR1 SGHDT, CDR2 YYEEEE. J lost 5 bases, V lost 4 bases, and 7 bases had no gene match. CDR3 coding DNA: TGTGCCAGCAGCCCCGGGACAGGGGGTCTGGAGACCCAGTACTTC. It is translated as CASSPGTGGLETQYF.

The chain carries TRBV7-2 and TRBJ2-1, with TRBD2 matching 10 bases. The length of the CDR3 is 15 residues. CDR1 is SGHTA and CDR2 is FQGNSA in the germline V gene. J was trimmed by 4 bases and V by 2 bases; bases with no gene match: 2. The CDR3 loop reads CASSLLAGEYNEQFF. In DNA, the CDR3 is TGTGCCAGCAGCTTACTAGCGGGAGAGTACAATGAGCAGTTCTTC.

V usage is TRBV6-6 and J usage is TRBJ1-2; 8 positions match TRBD1. Looked up from germline, CDR1 is MNHNY and CDR2 is SVGAGI (reference sequence). Trimming at V came to 5 bases and at J to 4 bases, leaving 3 bases not matched to a gene. The CDR3 runs 13 residues. The DNA for the CDR3 is TGTGCCAGCAGTCAAACAGGGGGCTATGGCTACACCTTC. Translating it yields CASSQTGGYGYTF.

This clone was detected a few times. The V gene is TRBV19, the J gene TRBJ2-7; the D is unclear. This CDR3 has 13 amino acids. V was clipped by 5 bases and J by 2 bases, with 10 bases between them. Germline loops: CDR1 LNHDA, CDR2 SQIVND (reference sequence). The DNA for the CDR3 is TGTGCCAGTAGTTCTCCTACCACCTACGAGCAGTACTTC. Its translation is CASSSPTTYEQYF. Full variable domain (outside the CDR3, taken from reference TRBV19 and TRBJ2-7): DGGITQSPKYLFRKEGQNVTLSCEQNLNHDAMYWYRQDPGQGLRLIYYSQIVNDFQKGDIAEGYSVSREKKESFPLTVTSAQKNPTAFYLCASSSPTTYEQYFGPGTRLTVT.

This clone has just one count. The chain is built from TRBV14 and TRBJ1-1; no firm D call. CDR3 length: 18 residues. CDR1 SGHDN and CDR2 FVKESK come from the germline V gene. V lost 1 base to trimming and J lost 6 bases, with 24 bases between them. The CDR3: CASSQGSQPWKSGAEAFF. The CDR3 region has the DNA TGTGCCAGCAGCCAAGGTTCACAGCCATGGAAATCGGGAGCTGAAGCTTTCTTT.

The chain recombines TRBV5-4 with TRBJ2-1; D perhaps matches TRBD1 (6 bases). V lost 6 bases to trimming and J lost 8 bases, with 21 bases between them. The CDR3 has 15 residues. Germline V CDR1 and CDR2: SGHNT, YYREEE (reference sequence). CDR3 sequence: CASTPESGRGDEQFF. In DNA form, the CDR3 reads TGTGCCAGCACCCCCGAGAGTGGCAGGGGCGATGAGCAGTTCTTC. Drawing the rest from reference TRBV5-4 and TRBJ2-1, the complete variable domain is ETGVTQSPTHLIKTRGQQVTLRCSSQSGHNTVSWYQQALGQGPQFIFQYYREEENGRGNFPPRFSGLQFPNYSSELNVNALELDDSALYLCASTPESGRGDEQFFGPGTRLTVL.

The chain carries TRBV2 and TRBJ2-4; D remains unclear. CDR1 and CDR2 (germline): SNHLY, FYNNEI. This CDR3 is 15 amino acids long. Trimming shortened V by 2 bases and J by 0 bases, and 8 bases separated the two germline ends. The CDR3 spells CASSETVLAKNIQYF. In nucleotides, the CDR3 is TGTGCCAGCAGTGAAACAGTCTTAGCCAAAAACATTCAGTACTTC.

Only one count was recorded for this clone. The gene calls are TRBV19 and TRBJ2-5; no definite D call. The CDR3 loop spans 13 amino acids. Trimming removed 5 bases from V and 5 bases from J, with 12 bases in between. Germline CDR1 and CDR2: LNHDA and SQIVND (reference sequence). The CDR3 region is CASSAATWETQYF. Here the CDR3 DNA reads TGTGCCAGTAGTGCGGCAACGTGGGAGACCCAGTACTTC.

The chain joins TRBV30 to TRBJ1-1, with D perhaps matching TRBD1 (6 bases). V was trimmed by 4 bases and J by 6 bases, leaving 9 bases between them. This CDR3 has 11 amino acids. Per the germline V gene, CDR1 is GTSNPN and CDR2 is SVGIG (reference sequence). CDR3 protein: CAWKQGPEAFF. In DNA form, the CDR3 reads TGTGCCTGGAAACAGGGTCCTGAAGCTTTCTTT.

The gene calls are TRBV19 and TRBJ2-7, with 9 bases identical to TRBD2. The germline gives CDR1 LNHDA, CDR2 SQIVND (reference sequence). This CDR3 comprises 20 residues. The V and J ends lost 5 bases and 3 bases, in that order; junction bases with no gene match: 23. The CDR3 DNA reads TGTGCCAGTAGTTCCTCGGGACAAACCCCCTGGGCTAGCGGGGTCTACGAGCAGTACTTC. Protein sequence: CASSSSGQTPWASGVYEQYF.

A few counts support this clone. The chain employs TRBV10-1 and TRBJ2-1; TRBD2 agrees at 8 bases. Losses at the gene ends were 2 bases for V and 2 bases for J; bases not matched to a gene: 5. Germline CDR1 is WNHNN and CDR2 is SYGVQD (reference sequence). The length of the CDR3 is 16 residues. The CDR3 reads CASSEVTSGPYNEQFF. DNA for the CDR3: TGCGCCAGCAGTGAGGTCACTAGCGGCCCCTACAATGAGCAGTTCTTC.

The chain recombines TRBV5-1 with TRBJ2-3; 9 bases are a match to TRBD2. Germline V CDR1 and CDR2: SGHRS, YFSETQ. The CDR3 length is 18 residues. Trimming removed 3 bases from V and 0 bases from J; junction bases left unmatched: 11. The chain's CDR3 is CASSYSGRHALSTDTQYF. As DNA, the CDR3 is TGCGCCAGCAGCTATAGCGGGAGACACGCACTAAGCACAGATACGCAGTATTTT.

This clone was picked up a small number of times. The chain carries TRBV11-3 and TRBJ2-7, with a tentative D call TRBD2 (5 bases). Per germline, CDR1 SGHNT and CDR2 YENEEA. Trimming stripped 0 bases from V and 6 bases from J, with 15 bases between. CDR3 length: 15 amino acids. The CDR3 coding sequence is TGTGCCAGCAGCTTAGATGGGGAGAGGAAGGGCGAGCAGTACTTC. This sequence encodes CASSLDGERKGEQYF.